These 2 T cell receptor beta chains were sequenced from one sample in a study of T-cell memory formation after mild COVID-19. TCRdb fed the 5' RACE reads into MiXCR, producing one record per CDR3 protein. Of about 150,000 distinct CDR3 sequences listed, approximately 25% are singletons. The sample comprised PBMCs or a T cell subset sorted from them (not recorded which). The receptors were gathered from an adult woman who had mild COVID-19 (a few samples of this study predate the infection). Cell type and time point are not known.

This clonotype has just a few counts. This chain links TRBV20-1 with TRBJ1-2, with 9 bases lining up with TRBD1. The germline V gene encodes CDR1 DFQATT and CDR2 SNEGSKA (reference sequence). The CDR3 extends over 15 amino acids. V gave up 0 bases and J gave up 3 bases; unmatched junction bases: 5. The CDR3 DNA reads TGCAGTGCTAGAGAGAAACAGGGGGCTTACTATGGCTACACCTTC. This codes for CSAREKQGAYYGYTF.

This clonotype came up a few times. This chain links TRBV15 with TRBJ2-1; no clear D gene. The V end was cut by 1 base, the J end by 9 bases, with 13 bases between. Germline V gene data show CDR1 as LNHNV and CDR2 as YYDKDF (reference sequence). CDR3 size: 14 residues. The CDR3 region is CATSRGPARGEQFF. Here the CDR3 DNA reads TGTGCCACCAGCAGAGGGCCAGCTCGCGGTGAGCAGTTCTTC. The variable domain in full, with the rest retrieved from reference TRBV15 and TRBJ2-1, is DAMVIQNPRYQVTQFGKPVTLSCSQTLNHNVMYWYQQKSSQAPKLLFHYYDKDFNNEADTPDNFQSRRPNTSFCFLDIRSPGLGDTAMYLCATSRGPARGEQFFGPGTRLTVL.